A single sample is the source of the 30 T cell receptor beta chains below, sequenced in a study of vaccination and CD4 T cells after COVID-19 (dated by TCRdb to 2021 to 2024). What this sample's treatment or condition label stands for: roughly 10-day PBMC culture with coronavirus spike peptide pools or control peptides (ViraFEST assay). Receptor libraries were prepared by PCR. For sequencing, an Illumina iSeq 100 was employed. At the Johns Hopkins FTIC core, DNA from the cultured CD4+ T cells underwent TCR sequencing with the Oncomine TCR Beta short-read assay. The public sequencing data were trimmed at Q25 with fastp and processed into clonotypes with MiXCR by TCRdb, which kept only in-frame beta chains. Each CDR3 protein gets just one entry, which takes the most common genes and DNA from the rows behind it. A total of over 13,000 distinct CDR3 sequences appear in this sample, under 25% of them only once. Approximately 14% of the sample is taken by the ten largest.

Their antigens remain unidentified. The sequenced sample consisted of cultured CD4+ T cells from blood. These receptors were taken from a human donor with COVID-19.

This clonotype has only a few counts. J is TRBJ2-3 and V is TRBV7-2; TRBD2 matches at 11 bases. The V segment lost 6 bases and the J segment 1 base; nucleotides outside the gene matches: 6. Per germline, CDR1 SGHTA and CDR2 FQGNSA. This CDR3 has 16 residues. The CDR3 DNA is TGTGCCAGCAGAGAACGGGGACTAGCGGGCACAGATACGCAGTATTTT. Translation gives CASRERGLAGTDTQYF.

V and J are TRBV5-1 and TRBJ1-5; 7 positions agree with TRBD1. Germline V gene data show CDR1 as SGHRS and CDR2 as YFSETQ. This CDR3 has 15 amino acids. V dropped 1 base and J dropped 2; count of bases not matched to a gene: 3. The CDR3 region has the DNA TGCGCCAGCAGCTTGAGCACAGGGGGCAATCAGCCCCAGCATTTT. It encodes CASSLSTGGNQPQHF.

This rearrangement joins TRBV25-1 to TRBJ1-2, with 9 bases fitting TRBD1. Trimming cost V 3 bases and J 6 bases; bases outside gene matches: 5. This CDR3 is 14 amino acids long. Germline values: CDR1 MGHDK, CDR2 SYGVNS. The CDR3 region has the DNA TGTGCCAGCAGTGATGGGGACAGGGTGGATGGCTACACCTTC. Protein: CASSDGDRVDGYTF.

This clonotype was seen a handful of times. The chain employs TRBV20-1 and TRBJ2-5, with D unresolved. The CDR3 spans 12 residues. CDR1 is DFQATT, CDR2 SNEGSKA, per germline (reference sequence). The V gene lost 0 bases and the J gene lost 3 bases, with 5 bases spanning the gap. The CDR3, as DNA: TGCAGTGCTAGAGATTTGGAAGAGACCCAGTACTTC. This gives the protein CSARDLEETQYF.

The V call is TRBV2, the J call TRBJ1-1; TRBD1 matches at 7 bases. J was trimmed by 5 bases and V by 6 bases; bases with no gene match: 6. The CDR3 covers 13 residues. Germline V gene data show CDR1 as SNHLY and CDR2 as FYNNEI. This CDR3 reads CASSSTGSTEAFF. CDR3 bases: TGTGCCAGCAGCTCGACAGGGAGTACTGAAGCTTTCTTT.

This chain uses TRBV4-1 with TRBJ2-2, with D maybe TRBD2 (5 bases). This CDR3 has 15 amino acids. Trimming cost V 1 base and J 0 bases, with 6 bases left between them. The germline V gene encodes CDR1 MGHRA and CDR2 YSYEKL. The CDR3 here is CASSQALANTGELFF. The CDR3 DNA is TGCGCCAGCAGCCAAGCACTAGCGAACACCGGGGAGCTGTTTTTT.

This chain links TRBV6-1 with TRBJ2-5; 8 nucleotides match TRBD2. The V gene end was trimmed by 7 bases and the J gene end by 5 bases; junction bases not matched to a gene: 3. Per germline, CDR1 MNHNS and CDR2 SASEGT. The CDR3 runs to 12 residues. The CDR3 here is CASTGGAETQYF. The CDR3 coding sequence is TGTGCCAGCACCGGGGGGGCGGAGACCCAGTACTTC.

This chain uses TRBV20-1 with TRBJ1-1; D perhaps matches TRBD1 (5 bases). Deletions cut 3 bases from V and 1 base from J, with 18 bases between. From germline, CDR1 is DFQATT and CDR2 SNEGSKA (reference sequence). This CDR3 spans 16 amino acids. The CDR3 loop is CSASPRTGAKNTEAFF. The CDR3 DNA reads TGCAGTGCTAGCCCCCGGACTGGGGCGAAGAACACTGAAGCTTTCTTT.

This chain links TRBV18 with TRBJ2-5; 7 bases are shared with TRBD1. The CDR3 contains 13 residues. Germline CDR1 KGHSH, CDR2 LQKENI. V shed 6 bases, J shed 4 bases, and the junction held 5 bases outside the gene matches. The CDR3 loop reads CASSAGGPETQYF. CDR3 sequence (DNA): TGTGCCAGCTCCGCAGGGGGTCCAGAGACCCAGTACTTC.

This clonotype was seen more than once but under ten times. The chain employs TRBV6-1 and TRBJ1-5; D call uncertain. This CDR3 is 19 amino acids long. Trimming removed 0 bases at V and 0 bases at J, with 18 bases between. The germline V gene has CDR1 MNHNS and CDR2 SASEGT. The CDR3 protein is CASSEAISGPGRSNQPQHF. The CDR3 coding sequence is TGTGCCAGCAGTGAAGCAATTTCCGGTCCCGGACGTAGCAATCAGCCCCAGCATTTT.

This clonotype was detected only a few times. The chain joins TRBV5-1 to TRBJ1-2; 8 bases match TRBD1. Looked up from germline, CDR1 is SGHRS and CDR2 is YFSETQ. The trim removed 0 bases at V and 7 bases at J, leaving 5 bases unmatched. This CDR3 comprises 14 residues. The CDR3 is CASSLAGGPGGYTF. The CDR3 DNA reads TGCGCCAGCAGCTTGGCAGGGGGCCCGGGTGGCTACACCTTC. The full variable domain, completed using reference TRBV5-1 and TRBJ1-2, is KAGVTQTPRYLIKTRGQQVTLSCSPISGHRSVSWYQQTPGQGLQFLFEYFSETQRNKGNFPGRFSGRQFSNSRSEMNVSTLELGDSALYLCASSLAGGPGGYTFGSGTRLTVV.

The rearrangement links TRBV5-1 to TRBJ2-4, with D perhaps matching TRBD1 (6 bases). The CDR3 spans 14 residues. CDR1 is SGHRS, CDR2 YFSETQ, per germline. Between the trimmed V and J ends, which lost 3 bases and 2 bases, there was a span of 9 bases. CDR3 loop: CASSSQGTKNIQYF. The CDR3 nucleotides are TGCGCCAGCAGCTCACAGGGAACCAAAAACATTCAGTACTTC. Using reference TRBV5-1 and TRBJ2-4 for the parts outside the CDR3, the full variable domain is KAGVTQTPRYLIKTRGQQVTLSCSPISGHRSVSWYQQTPGQGLQFLFEYFSETQRNKGNFPGRFSGRQFSNSRSEMNVSTLELGDSALYLCASSSQGTKNIQYFGAGTRLSVL.

This chain uses TRBV9 with TRBJ2-3; TRBD2 agrees at 7 bases. Germline V CDR1 and CDR2: SGDLS, YYNGEE. The CDR3 sequence is 13 residues long. The J segment lost 6 bases and the V segment lost 3 bases, leaving 4 bases of the junction unmatched. The DNA for the CDR3 is TGTGCCAGCAGCGAGGGAGGGCCGGATACGCAGTATTTT. The encoded protein is CASSEGGPDTQYF.

The chain combines TRBV12-3 or TRBV12-4 with TRBJ2-1; no reliable D call. V lost 4 bases and J lost 10, with 14 bases in between. This CDR3 contains 13 residues. CDR3 DNA sequence: TGTGCCAGCAGTTCCGAGACCATCGGGGAGCAGTTCTTC. Residues: CASSSETIGEQFF.

This chain connects TRBV30 to TRBJ2-7; D tentatively fits TRBD1 or TRBD2 (6 bases each). The CDR3 has 14 residues. Between the trimmed V and J ends, which lost 0 bases and 0 bases, there was a span of 9 bases. CDR1 and CDR2 from the germline V gene are GTSNPN and SVGIG (reference sequence). The CDR3 bases are TGTGCCTGGAGTGTAGGGGGGCCCTCCTACGAGCAGTACTTC. As protein: CAWSVGGPSYEQYF. Together with reference TRBV30 and TRBJ2-7, the CDR3 gives the full variable domain: SQTIHQWPATLVQPVGSPLSLECTVEGTSNPNLYWYRQAAGRGLQLLFYSVGIGQISSEVPQNLSASRPQDRQFILSSKKLLLSDSGFYLCAWSVGGPSYEQYFGPGTRLTVT.

By proportion, this clonotype is medium-sized (0.01 to 0.1%). V is TRBV19 and J is TRBJ1-4; no definite D call. Deletions cut 4 bases from V and 5 bases from J, with 14 bases between. The CDR3 covers 15 residues. Germline V CDR1 and CDR2: LNHDA, SQIVND (reference sequence). The CDR3 DNA reads TGTGCCAGTAGTACCCCCAAAGGCAACAATGAAAAACTGTTTTTT. Translation: CASSTPKGNNEKLFF.

This clonotype was found a few times. For the CDR3, the DNA is TGCGCCAGCAGCCAAGACGGCAGCGGGGGCTATGGCTACACCTTC. Its translation is CASSQDGSGGYGYTF. This chain connects TRBV4-1 to TRBJ1-2; tentatively, D is TRBD1 (5 bases). CDR3 size: 15 residues. Deletions cut 0 bases from V and 4 bases from J, with 12 bases between. Germline CDR1 reads MGHRA; CDR2 reads YSYEKL.

This clonotype was counted a few times. The genes are TRBV12-3 or TRBV12-4 and TRBJ2-2; 10 bases agree with TRBD1. The CDR3 is 16 amino acids. Germline trimming cut 5 bases from V and 2 bases from J; bases unmatched to any gene: 5. DNA of the CDR3: TGTGCCAGCAGTGAGGGACAGGGGCCTAACACCGGGGAGCTGTTTTTT. The encoded protein is CASSEGQGPNTGELFF.

This clonotype appeared a few times. The chain is built from TRBV12-3 or TRBV12-4 and TRBJ2-2, with 8 positions matching TRBD1. This CDR3 is built from 14 residues. Losses at the gene ends were 5 bases for V and 4 bases for J; bases not matched to a gene: 3. CDR3 sequence reads: CASSRQGTTGELFF. In nucleotides, the CDR3 is TGTGCCAGCAGTCGACAGGGGACCACCGGGGAGCTGTTTTTT.

This rearrangement joins TRBV7-2 to TRBJ2-3; D is uncertain. Trimming took off 5 bases at V and 6 bases at J, with 12 bases between the two ends. CDR1 is SGHTA and CDR2 is FQGNSA in the germline V gene. The CDR3 consists of 13 residues. The CDR3 is CASSPARADTQYF. CDR3 sequence (DNA): TGTGCCAGCAGCCCCGCCCGGGCGGATACGCAGTATTTT.

This clonotype is termed medium-sized. J is TRBJ1-2 and V is TRBV27; 7 nucleotides line up with TRBD1. The junction had 7 bases not matched to a gene; V was cut back by 6 bases and J by 6 bases. The CDR3 length is 13 residues. Germline loops: CDR1 MNHEY, CDR2 SMNVEV (reference sequence). The CDR3 here is CASRLEGGDGYTF. CDR3 DNA: TGTGCCAGCAGACTGGAAGGGGGCGATGGCTACACCTTC.

The table lists this clonotype with a few counts. CDR3 amino acids: CASILAGGYYNEQFF. In DNA form, the CDR3 reads TGTGCCAGCATTCTAGCGGGGGGTTACTACAATGAGCAGTTCTTC. This chain connects TRBV6-1 to TRBJ2-1; 11 bases match TRBD2. CDR3 size: 15 residues. Germline CDR1 MNHNS, CDR2 SASEGT. V trimming: 7 bases; J trimming: 3 bases; junction bases outside the gene matches: 5.

In its sample, this clonotype was seen once. At one end, the junction sequence differs from germline, possibly due to a read error. The chain carries TRBV5-1 and TRBJ2-1; 11 bases map to TRBD1. There are 14 residues in the CDR3. CDR1 and CDR2 (germline): SGHRS, YFSETQ. The CDR3, as DNA: TGCGTCAGCATCCGGGACAGGGGGGGCAATGAGCAGTTCTTC. It specifies CVSIRDRGGNEQFF.

The J gene is TRBJ2-3, the V gene TRBV5-6; 11 nucleotides match TRBD1. Germline CDR1 is SGHDT and CDR2 is YYEEEE. Trimming removed 3 bases from V and 3 bases from J; junction bases left unmatched: 6. This CDR3 has 16 amino acids. The CDR3 here is CASSWGTGGYTDTQYF. The CDR3 coding sequence is TGTGCCAGCAGCTGGGGGACAGGGGGATATACAGATACGCAGTATTTT.

This clonotype is classed as medium-sized. This chain connects TRBV27 to TRBJ1-6; the match to TRBD1 covers 8 bases. This CDR3 is 16 amino acids long. CDR1 is MNHEY and CDR2 is SMNVEV in the germline V gene (reference sequence). The ends lost 5 bases at V and 6 bases at J; junction bases unmatched: 9. CDR3 coding DNA: TGTGCCAGCAGTCTACCTCAAACAGGGGGTAATTCACCCCTCCACTTT. Protein: CASSLPQTGGNSPLHF.

This chain uses TRBV7-8 with TRBJ2-5, with a weak D call TRBD1 (6 bases). The CDR3 loop spans 13 amino acids. Trimming shortened V by 3 bases and J by 4 bases, and 9 bases separated the two germline ends. Germline lookup yields CDR1 SGHVS and CDR2 FQNEAQ. This chain's CDR3 is CASSFPQGETQYF. CDR3 nucleotide sequence: TGTGCCAGCAGCTTCCCACAGGGAGAGACCCAGTACTTC.

The chain carries TRBV7-3 and TRBJ2-6; 8 bases are shared with TRBD1. CDR1 SGHTA and CDR2 FQGTGA come from the germline V gene. The CDR3 consists of 19 residues. The V gene end was trimmed by 3 bases and the J gene end by 0 bases; junction bases not matched to a gene: 10. CDR3 region: CASSFLGQGASSGANVLTF. CDR3 DNA sequence: TGTGCCAGCAGCTTCTTGGGGCAGGGGGCTTCCTCTGGGGCCAACGTCCTGACTTTC.

This clonotype ranks as medium-sized. This sequence joins TRBV6-1 and TRBJ2-2; possibly TRBD1 for D (5 bases). Between the trimmed V and J ends, which lost 5 bases and 6 bases, there was a span of 16 bases. The CDR3 loop spans 15 amino acids. CDR1 is MNHNS, CDR2 SASEGT, per germline. The CDR3 coding sequence is TGTGCCAGCAGTCTACGGACAAGTGGGGCCGGGGAGCTGTTTTTT. Amino acid sequence: CASSLRTSGAGELFF.

There are a few counts of this clonotype. This chain uses TRBV27 with TRBJ1-1; D might be TRBD1 (6 bases). From germline, CDR1 is MNHEY and CDR2 SMNVEV (reference sequence). The CDR3 covers 14 residues. V lost 6 bases, J lost 2 bases, and 13 bases lay in between. The CDR3 loop reads CASRSGQKNTEAFF. The CDR3 bases are TGTGCCAGCAGGTCTGGACAGAAAAACACTGAAGCTTTCTTT.

J is TRBJ1-3 and V is TRBV12-3 or TRBV12-4; D is perhaps TRBD1 (5 bases). CDR3 length equals 13 residues. V lost 8 bases to trimming and J lost 1 base, with 9 bases between them. CDR3 loop: CASQGRSGNTIYF. DNA of the CDR3: TGTGCCAGCCAGGGTAGATCTGGAAACACCATATATTTT.